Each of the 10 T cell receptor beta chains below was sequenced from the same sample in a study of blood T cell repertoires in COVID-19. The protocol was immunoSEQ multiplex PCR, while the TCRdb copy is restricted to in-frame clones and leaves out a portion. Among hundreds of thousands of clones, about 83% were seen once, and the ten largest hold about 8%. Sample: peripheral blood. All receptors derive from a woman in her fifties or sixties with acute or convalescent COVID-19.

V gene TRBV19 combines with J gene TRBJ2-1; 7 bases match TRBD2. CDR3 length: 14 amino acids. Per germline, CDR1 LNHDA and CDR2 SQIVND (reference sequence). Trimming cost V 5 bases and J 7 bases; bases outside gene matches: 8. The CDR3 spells CASSPLALANEQFF. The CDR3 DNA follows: TGTGCCAGTAGTCCCTTGGCACTAGCGAATGAGCAGTTCTTC.

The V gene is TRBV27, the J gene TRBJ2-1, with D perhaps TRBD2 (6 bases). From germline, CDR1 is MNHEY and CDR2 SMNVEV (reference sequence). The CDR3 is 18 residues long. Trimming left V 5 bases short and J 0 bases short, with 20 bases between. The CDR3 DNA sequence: TGTGCCAGCAGTCTCATTCGCCTTAGCGGAAGCTCCTACAATGAGCAGTTCTTC. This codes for CASSLIRLSGSSYNEQFF.

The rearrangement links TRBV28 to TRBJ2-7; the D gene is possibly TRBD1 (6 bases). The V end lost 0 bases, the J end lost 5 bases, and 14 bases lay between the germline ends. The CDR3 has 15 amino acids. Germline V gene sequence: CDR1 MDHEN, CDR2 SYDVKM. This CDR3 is CASSLWVTGIDEQYF. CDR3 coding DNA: TGTGCCAGCAGTTTATGGGTTACAGGGATCGACGAGCAGTACTTC.

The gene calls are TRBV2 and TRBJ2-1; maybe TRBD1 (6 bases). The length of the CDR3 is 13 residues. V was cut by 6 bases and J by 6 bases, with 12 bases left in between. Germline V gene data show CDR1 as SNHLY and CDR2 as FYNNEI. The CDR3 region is CASRAGTINEQFF. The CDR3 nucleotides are TGTGCCAGCAGGGCCGGGACAATCAATGAGCAGTTCTTC. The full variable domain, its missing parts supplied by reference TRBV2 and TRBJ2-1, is EPEVTQTPSHQVTQMGQEVILRCVPISNHLYFYWYRQILGQKVEFLVSFYNNEISEKSEIFDDQFSVERPDGSNFTLKIRSTKLEDSAMYFCASRAGTINEQFFGPGTRLTVL.

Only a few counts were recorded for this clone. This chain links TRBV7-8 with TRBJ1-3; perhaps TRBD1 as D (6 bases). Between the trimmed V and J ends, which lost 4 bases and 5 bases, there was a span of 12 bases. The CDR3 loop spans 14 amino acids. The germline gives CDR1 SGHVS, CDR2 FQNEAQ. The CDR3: CASSSRGVRNTIYF. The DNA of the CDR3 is TGTGCCAGCAGCTCCAGGGGAGTTAGAAACACCATATATTTT.

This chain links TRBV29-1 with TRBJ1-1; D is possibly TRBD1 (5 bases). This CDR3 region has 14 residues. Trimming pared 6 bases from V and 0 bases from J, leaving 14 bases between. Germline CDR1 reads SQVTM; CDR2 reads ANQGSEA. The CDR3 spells CSVLGGVLNTEAFF. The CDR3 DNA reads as TGCAGCGTCCTTGGAGGGGTACTGAACACTGAAGCTTTCTTT.

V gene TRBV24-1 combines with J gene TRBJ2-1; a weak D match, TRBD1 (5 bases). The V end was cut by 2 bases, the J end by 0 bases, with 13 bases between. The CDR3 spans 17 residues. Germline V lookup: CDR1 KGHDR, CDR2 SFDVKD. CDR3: CATSDSSLGPSYNEQFF. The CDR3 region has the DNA TGTGCCACCAGTGATTCCTCCCTGGGGCCCTCCTACAATGAGCAGTTCTTC.

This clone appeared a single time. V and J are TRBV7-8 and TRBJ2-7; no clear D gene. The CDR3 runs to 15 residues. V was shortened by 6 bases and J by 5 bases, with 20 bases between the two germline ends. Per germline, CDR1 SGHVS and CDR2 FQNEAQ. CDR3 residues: CASRLSSAFSNEQYF. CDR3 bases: TGTGCCAGCAGGCTTAGCTCTGCGTTTTCCAACGAGCAGTACTTC.

The CDR3 loop is CASSKSPASGSDLRYEQYF. The CDR3 nucleotides read TGTGCCAGCAGCAAAAGCCCGGCTAGCGGGAGTGATTTAAGGTACGAGCAGTACTTC. The V and J genes are TRBV7-9 and TRBJ2-7; 10 nucleotides align to TRBD2. Trimming cost V 5 bases and J 4 bases; bases outside gene matches: 20. Germline V gene lookup returns CDR1 SEHNR and CDR2 FQNEAQ (reference sequence). The CDR3 contains 19 residues.

Here the CDR3 DNA reads TGTGCCAGTACCCCAAGGGGCAGAGTCAACAATGAGCAGTTCTTC. This sequence encodes CASTPRGRVNNEQFF. The V call is TRBV19, the J call TRBJ2-1; D might be TRBD1 (5 bases). Germline V gene data show CDR1 as LNHDA and CDR2 as SQIVND (reference sequence). This CDR3 region has 15 residues. V lost 7 bases, J lost 5 bases, and 18 bases lay in between.